A selection of T cell receptor beta chains follows, all from one sample in a study of blood T cell repertoires in COVID-19. TCRdb keeps only in-frame clones here, not all; method: immunoSEQ multiplex PCR. Of 100,000 to 120,000 clones detected, around four fifths appear once; the ten largest clones hold about 7.3%. Sequencing was performed on peripheral blood. These TCRs come from a woman in her thirties or forties with acute or convalescent COVID-19. Both conserved end residues are part of each CDR3. The order of the fields is CDR3 protein, CDR3 length, clone size, V gene. Size is stated for part of the rows, as once, few or many counts, or as a class when the clone is expanded.

CDR3 protein: CASSATSGRLQETQYF
CDR3 length: 16
clone size: once
V gene: TRBV7-2

CDR3 protein: CASSGVRGHYEQYF
CDR3 length: 14
clone size: .
V gene: TRBV2

CDR3 protein: CACAGARDTEAFF
CDR3 length: 13
clone size: .
V gene: TRBV30

CDR3 protein: CASSEDRVNYGYTF
CDR3 length: 14
clone size: .
V gene: TRBV5-6

CDR3 protein: CASRGTENTEAFF
CDR3 length: 13
clone size: .
V gene: TRBV2

CDR3 protein: CSVLYTEAFF
CDR3 length: 10
clone size: .
V gene: TRBV29-1

CDR3 protein: CASSRTEGAGGNTIYF
CDR3 length: 16
clone size: .
V gene: TRBV28

CDR3 protein: CASTEGGGTGELFF
CDR3 length: 14
clone size: once
V gene: TRBV5-1

CDR3 protein: CASSYSSGEYNSPLHF
CDR3 length: 16
clone size: .
V gene: TRBV6-7

CDR3 protein: CASSLDLPRVLGGGYTF
CDR3 length: 17
clone size: once
V gene: TRBV7-9

CDR3 protein: CASSQPSGGAIGSDTQYF
CDR3 length: 18
clone size: .
V gene: TRBV3-1/TRBV3-2

CDR3 protein: CASSETSGGPDTQYF
CDR3 length: 15
clone size: .
V gene: TRBV6-4

CDR3 protein: CASSEAGTDTYEQYF
CDR3 length: 15
clone size: .
V gene: TRBV6-1

CDR3 protein: CASSAQVFFSGANVLTF
CDR3 length: 17
clone size: .
V gene: TRBV6-1

CDR3 protein: CASSIRQGQLVGNEKLFF
CDR3 length: 18
clone size: once
V gene: TRBV7-8

CDR3 protein: CASSFWGPSSYEQYF
CDR3 length: 15
clone size: once
V gene: TRBV7-2

CDR3 protein: CASSLGGANTGELFF
CDR3 length: 15
clone size: .
V gene: TRBV25-1

CDR3 protein: CASSLGTGGEDTQYF
CDR3 length: 15
clone size: .
V gene: TRBV11-3

CDR3 protein: CASSQGLRGGYTF
CDR3 length: 13
clone size: .
V gene: TRBV3-1/TRBV3-2

CDR3 protein: CASSLEGRGAYEQYF
CDR3 length: 15
clone size: .
V gene: TRBV11-2

CDR3 protein: CASSLRTGGTEAFF
CDR3 length: 14
clone size: .
V gene: TRBV2

CDR3 protein: CASSYSTGGYPSRLAKNIQYF
CDR3 length: 21
clone size: .
V gene: TRBV6-7

CDR3 protein: CASSQVASQGSNQPQHF
CDR3 length: 17
clone size: once
V gene: TRBV4-3

CDR3 protein: CASSSAPGQVYNEQFF
CDR3 length: 16
clone size: .
V gene: TRBV5-1

CDR3 protein: CASSLGQGAGRNSPLHF
CDR3 length: 17
clone size: .
V gene: TRBV5-6

CDR3 protein: CASIDKSGVPDTQYF
CDR3 length: 15
clone size: .
V gene: TRBV7-9

CDR3 protein: CASSGPRLVPAFF
CDR3 length: 13
clone size: once
V gene: TRBV19

CDR3 protein: CASSLESGGPSGYTF
CDR3 length: 15
clone size: .
V gene: TRBV7-2

CDR3 protein: CASRPGLGERTEAFF
CDR3 length: 15
clone size: .
V gene: TRBV11-2

CDR3 protein: CASKLTGNRVEQYF
CDR3 length: 14
clone size: once
V gene: TRBV2

CDR3 protein: CAWSEQGAGNQPQHF
CDR3 length: 15
clone size: .
V gene: TRBV30

CDR3 protein: CASSPGVQNTGELFF
CDR3 length: 15
clone size: .
V gene: TRBV5-6

CDR3 protein: CASSQEAYGNTIYF
CDR3 length: 14
clone size: .
V gene: TRBV4-2

CDR3 protein: CATKRETVNTEAFF
CDR3 length: 14
clone size: .
V gene: TRBV2

CDR3 protein: CASSQRGFWQFF
CDR3 length: 12
clone size: .
V gene: TRBV12-3/TRBV12-4

CDR3 protein: CASSLRVSASGGAMNEQFF
CDR3 length: 19
clone size: .
V gene: TRBV7-2

CDR3 protein: CASSASWGGAYGYTF
CDR3 length: 15
clone size: .
V gene: TRBV3-1/TRBV3-2

CDR3 protein: CASSPQSGTGARDTQYF
CDR3 length: 17
clone size: .
V gene: TRBV28

CDR3 protein: CASSPNGGADTQYF
CDR3 length: 14
clone size: .
V gene: TRBV5-6

CDR3 protein: CASSQGAREKLFF
CDR3 length: 13
clone size: .
V gene: TRBV3-1/TRBV3-2

CDR3 protein: CASSRWTSGGRLSYEQYF
CDR3 length: 18
clone size: .
V gene: TRBV7-4

CDR3 protein: CASSKDRGGGYTF
CDR3 length: 13
clone size: .
V gene: TRBV21-1

CDR3 protein: CASSPGQGYEQYF
CDR3 length: 13
clone size: .
V gene: TRBV12-3/TRBV12-4

CDR3 protein: CATRPNDRGGQPQHF
CDR3 length: 15
clone size: once
V gene: TRBV25-1

CDR3 protein: CASSEGRVDNSPLHF
CDR3 length: 15
clone size: .
V gene: TRBV6-1

CDR3 protein: CASSLIRSGGNTIYF
CDR3 length: 15
clone size: .
V gene: TRBV7-9

CDR3 protein: CASRVGAGGHHEQYF
CDR3 length: 15
clone size: .
V gene: TRBV5-1

CDR3 protein: CASSFATLAGANTGELFF
CDR3 length: 18
clone size: once
V gene: TRBV7-3

CDR3 protein: CASSSHSGGARETQYF
CDR3 length: 16
clone size: .
V gene: TRBV6-6